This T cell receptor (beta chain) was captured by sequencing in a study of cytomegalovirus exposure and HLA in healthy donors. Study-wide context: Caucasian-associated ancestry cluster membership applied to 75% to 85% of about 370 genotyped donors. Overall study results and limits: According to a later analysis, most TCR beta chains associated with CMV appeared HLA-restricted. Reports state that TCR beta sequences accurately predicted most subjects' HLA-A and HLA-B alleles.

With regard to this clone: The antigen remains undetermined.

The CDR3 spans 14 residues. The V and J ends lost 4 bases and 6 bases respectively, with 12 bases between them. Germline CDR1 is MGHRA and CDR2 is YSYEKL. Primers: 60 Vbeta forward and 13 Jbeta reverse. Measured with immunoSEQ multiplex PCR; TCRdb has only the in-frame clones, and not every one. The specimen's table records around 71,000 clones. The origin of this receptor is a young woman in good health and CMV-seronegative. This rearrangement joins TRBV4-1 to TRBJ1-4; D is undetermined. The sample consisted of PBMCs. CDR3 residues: CASSPKQRDEKLFF. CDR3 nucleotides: TGCGCCAGCAGCCCCAAGCAGAGGGATGAAAAACTGTTTTTT.